The TCR beta chain described here comes from a study of T-cell reconstitution after alpha-beta-depleted transplantation in children. This clonotype has more than one count but fewer than ten. The V gene's germline CDR1 is SGDLS and CDR2 YYNGEE. The trim removed 3 bases at V and 1 base at J, leaving 6 bases unmatched. The CDR3 contains 15 residues. The library targeted TCRbeta and was prepared with unique molecular identifiers. TCRdb fed the PCR reads into MiXCR, producing one record per CDR3 protein. The sample consists of around 200,000 distinct CDR3 sequences, around 9.2% of them appearing once. The gene calls are TRBV9 and TRBJ1-1; 7 bases line up with TRBD1. Sequences were derived from PBMCs, mostly from graft donor cells, sampled 360 days after TCRalphabeta/CD19-depleted stem cell transplant. This TCR came from a male patient aged 2-9 years who had a stem cell transplant for acute myeloid leukemia, so the T cells may come from the graft donor. The CDR3 region is CASSANRGGNTEAFF. CDR3 nucleotides: TGTGCCAGCAGCGCCAACAGGGGAGGGAACACTGAAGCTTTCTTT.